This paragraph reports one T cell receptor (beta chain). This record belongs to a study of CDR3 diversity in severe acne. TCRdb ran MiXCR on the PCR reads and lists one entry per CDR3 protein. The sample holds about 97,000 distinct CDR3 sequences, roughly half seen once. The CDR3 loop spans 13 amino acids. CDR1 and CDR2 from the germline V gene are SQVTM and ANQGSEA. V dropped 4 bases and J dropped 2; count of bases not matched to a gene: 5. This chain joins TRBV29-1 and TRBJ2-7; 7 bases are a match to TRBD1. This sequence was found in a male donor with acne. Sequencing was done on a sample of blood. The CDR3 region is CSVGQGRAYEQYF. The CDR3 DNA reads TGCAGCGTTGGACAGGGCCGAGCCTACGAGCAGTACTTC.